The clone carrying this T cell receptor beta chain was found many times. J was trimmed by 2 bases and V by 1 base; bases with no gene match: 5. This CDR3 is built from 17 residues. CDR1 SNHLY and CDR2 FYNNEI come from the germline V gene. TCRdb used MiXCR to call clones anew from the PCR reads. This sample has approximately 90,000 clones; roughly 8.6% occur once, and the top ten carry 8.8%. The data stem from a study of metastatic and nonmetastatic thyroid tumors. Thyroid surgery was preceded by no treatment in any patient. The TCR comes from a female donor with papillary thyroid cancer or a benign thyroid nodule (not recorded which). Some clones in this sample may be carry-over from other donors' samples. Sequencing input: blood. The rearrangement links TRBV2 to TRBJ2-1, with TRBD2 matching over 10 bases. The CDR3, as DNA: TGTGCCAGCAGTGAAGTTGTAGCGGGGGGTCCCTACAATGAGCAGTTCTTC. Translation gives CASSEVVAGGPYNEQFF.